Following are 13 T cell receptor beta chains from one sample sequenced in a study of T-cell memory formation after mild COVID-19. From the 5' RACE reads, TCRdb called clonotypes with MiXCR, one entry per CDR3 protein. The table has about 62,000 distinct CDR3 sequences, about a tenth seen once. The sequencing sample was made of PBMCs or a T cell subset sorted from them (not recorded which). These receptors were collected from a man between 18 and 35 years old who had mild COVID-19 (a few samples of this study predate the infection). Cell type and time point are not known.

The chain employs TRBV20-1 and TRBJ2-6; D perhaps matches TRBD2 (5 bases). Trimming left V 4 bases short and J 1 base short, with 11 bases between. This CDR3 has 15 residues. Looked up from germline, CDR1 is DFQATT and CDR2 is SNEGSKA (reference sequence). The CDR3 region has the DNA TGCAGTGCTACCCTAGCCCTATCTGGGGCCAACGTCCTGACTTTC. Amino acids: CSATLALSGANVLTF.

This clonotype showed up just a few times. The rearrangement links TRBV6-2 or TRBV6-3 to TRBJ2-3; TRBD1 matches 7 bases. Germline CDR1 MNHEY, CDR2 SVGEGT. The CDR3 spans 15 residues. V lost 0 bases to trimming and J lost 5 bases; unmatched junction nucleotides: 5. The CDR3 reads CASSYSHRGGDTQYF. DNA for the CDR3: TGTGCCAGCAGTTACTCCCACAGGGGTGGAGATACGCAGTATTTT.

The gene calls are TRBV10-3 and TRBJ1-4; possible D gene TRBD1, 5 bases. The germline V gene encodes CDR1 ENHRY and CDR2 SYGVKD. The CDR3 consists of 15 residues. The V gene lost 0 bases and the J gene lost 3 bases, with 8 bases spanning the gap. CDR3 nucleotides: TGTGCCATCAGTGAGTCGAGACAGCCTAATGAAAAACTGTTTTTT. This sequence encodes CAISESRQPNEKLFF.

This clonotype was seen ten or more times. The rearrangement joins TRBV29-1 to TRBJ2-5; the match to TRBD2 covers 8 bases. The CDR3 consists of 14 residues. CDR1 SQVTM and CDR2 ANQGSEA come from the germline V gene. V was pared by 6 bases and J by 4 bases, with 10 bases of the junction left unmatched. In DNA, the CDR3 is TGCAGCGTGGGGAGCCAGCGGGGGATAGAGACCCAGTACTTC. Translating gives CSVGSQRGIETQYF.

This clonotype was seen many times. The chain carries TRBV20-1 and TRBJ2-1, with 7 nucleotides matching TRBD1. The CDR3 spans 13 residues. J was trimmed by 3 bases and V by 6 bases; bases with no gene match: 5. Germline V gene lookup returns CDR1 DFQATT and CDR2 SNEGSKA (reference sequence). Written as DNA, the CDR3 is TGCAGTGCCCAGGACAGGCTCTACAATGAGCAGTTCTTC. Amino acids: CSAQDRLYNEQFF.

The chain uses TRBV5-6 and TRBJ1-2; no clear D. The CDR3 covers 16 residues. CDR1 and CDR2 from the germline V gene are SGHDT and YYEEEE. V lost 3 bases and J lost 0, with 15 bases in between. CDR3 residues: CASSSGAVPTNYGYTF. The DNA for the CDR3 is TGTGCCAGCAGCTCTGGCGCGGTCCCAACTAACTATGGCTACACCTTC.

In this sample, this clonotype turned up a few times. The rearrangement joins TRBV6-2 or TRBV6-3 to TRBJ1-1, with D hard to call. Germline V gene sequence: CDR1 MNHEY, CDR2 SVGEGT. The germline V and J ends were trimmed by 7 bases and 3 bases, with 12 bases remaining between them. The CDR3 covers 13 residues. DNA for the CDR3: TGTGCCAGCACCCTGGGCATTTACACTGAAGCTTTCTTT. It encodes CASTLGIYTEAFF.

In this sample, this clonotype turned up many times. The V and J genes are TRBV5-1 and TRBJ2-3; no reliable D call. Germline CDR1 and CDR2: SGHRS and YFSETQ. Trimming shortened V by 5 bases and J by 3 bases, and 10 bases separated the two germline ends. The CDR3 length is 13 residues. The CDR3 protein is CASSSTPTDTQYF. CDR3 sequence (DNA): TGCGCCAGCAGTTCGACACCAACAGATACGCAGTATTTT.

The chain couples TRBV20-1 to TRBJ1-4; a possible D gene is TRBD1 (5 bases). Germline assignment: CDR1 DFQATT and CDR2 SNEGSKA (reference sequence). This CDR3 comprises 15 residues. V was clipped by 0 bases and J by 1 base, with 9 bases between them. DNA of the CDR3: TGCAGTGCTAGAGATGGGGGGGGAACTAATGAAAAACTGTTTTTT. Its translation is CSARDGGGTNEKLFF.

The sample holds many counts of this clonotype. The junction shows a germline mismatch at one end, possibly a read error. This sequence joins TRBV4-2 and TRBJ2-1, with D perhaps assigned TRBD1 or TRBD2 (6 bases each). The length of the CDR3 is 12 residues. Germline V lookup: CDR1 LGHNA, CDR2 YNFKEQ. The CDR3 loop reads CASSQDTGAKLF. DNA for the CDR3: TGTGCCAGCAGCCAAGATACGGGGGCTAAGCTCTTC.

In this sample, this clonotype turned up a few times. The chain couples TRBV28 to TRBJ2-5, with D possibly being TRBD2 (5 bases). V was trimmed by 5 bases and J by 7 bases, leaving 11 bases between them. Germline values: CDR1 MDHEN, CDR2 SYDVKM. This CDR3 region has 12 residues. CDR3 DNA: TGTGCCAGCAGTGGGCTAGCCCGGACCCAGTACTTC. This sequence encodes CASSGLARTQYF.

J is TRBJ1-1 and V is TRBV7-2, with D hard to call. Germline values: CDR1 SGHTA, CDR2 FQGNSA. This CDR3 has 13 amino acids. Trimming pared 4 bases from V and 0 bases from J, leaving 6 bases between. The DNA for the CDR3 is TGTGCCAGCAGCTCGAACTTGAACACTGAAGCTTTCTTT. Translated, it gives CASSSNLNTEAFF.

The rearrangement joins TRBV19 to TRBJ2-5; 9 positions agree with TRBD1. The CDR3 has 15 amino acids. The V segment lost 5 bases and the J segment 1 base; nucleotides outside the gene matches: 5. Germline V gene lookup returns CDR1 LNHDA and CDR2 SQIVND (reference sequence). CDR3 residues: CASSAYRGRQETQYF. CDR3 nucleotide sequence: TGTGCCAGTAGTGCCTACAGGGGGCGCCAAGAGACCCAGTACTTC.